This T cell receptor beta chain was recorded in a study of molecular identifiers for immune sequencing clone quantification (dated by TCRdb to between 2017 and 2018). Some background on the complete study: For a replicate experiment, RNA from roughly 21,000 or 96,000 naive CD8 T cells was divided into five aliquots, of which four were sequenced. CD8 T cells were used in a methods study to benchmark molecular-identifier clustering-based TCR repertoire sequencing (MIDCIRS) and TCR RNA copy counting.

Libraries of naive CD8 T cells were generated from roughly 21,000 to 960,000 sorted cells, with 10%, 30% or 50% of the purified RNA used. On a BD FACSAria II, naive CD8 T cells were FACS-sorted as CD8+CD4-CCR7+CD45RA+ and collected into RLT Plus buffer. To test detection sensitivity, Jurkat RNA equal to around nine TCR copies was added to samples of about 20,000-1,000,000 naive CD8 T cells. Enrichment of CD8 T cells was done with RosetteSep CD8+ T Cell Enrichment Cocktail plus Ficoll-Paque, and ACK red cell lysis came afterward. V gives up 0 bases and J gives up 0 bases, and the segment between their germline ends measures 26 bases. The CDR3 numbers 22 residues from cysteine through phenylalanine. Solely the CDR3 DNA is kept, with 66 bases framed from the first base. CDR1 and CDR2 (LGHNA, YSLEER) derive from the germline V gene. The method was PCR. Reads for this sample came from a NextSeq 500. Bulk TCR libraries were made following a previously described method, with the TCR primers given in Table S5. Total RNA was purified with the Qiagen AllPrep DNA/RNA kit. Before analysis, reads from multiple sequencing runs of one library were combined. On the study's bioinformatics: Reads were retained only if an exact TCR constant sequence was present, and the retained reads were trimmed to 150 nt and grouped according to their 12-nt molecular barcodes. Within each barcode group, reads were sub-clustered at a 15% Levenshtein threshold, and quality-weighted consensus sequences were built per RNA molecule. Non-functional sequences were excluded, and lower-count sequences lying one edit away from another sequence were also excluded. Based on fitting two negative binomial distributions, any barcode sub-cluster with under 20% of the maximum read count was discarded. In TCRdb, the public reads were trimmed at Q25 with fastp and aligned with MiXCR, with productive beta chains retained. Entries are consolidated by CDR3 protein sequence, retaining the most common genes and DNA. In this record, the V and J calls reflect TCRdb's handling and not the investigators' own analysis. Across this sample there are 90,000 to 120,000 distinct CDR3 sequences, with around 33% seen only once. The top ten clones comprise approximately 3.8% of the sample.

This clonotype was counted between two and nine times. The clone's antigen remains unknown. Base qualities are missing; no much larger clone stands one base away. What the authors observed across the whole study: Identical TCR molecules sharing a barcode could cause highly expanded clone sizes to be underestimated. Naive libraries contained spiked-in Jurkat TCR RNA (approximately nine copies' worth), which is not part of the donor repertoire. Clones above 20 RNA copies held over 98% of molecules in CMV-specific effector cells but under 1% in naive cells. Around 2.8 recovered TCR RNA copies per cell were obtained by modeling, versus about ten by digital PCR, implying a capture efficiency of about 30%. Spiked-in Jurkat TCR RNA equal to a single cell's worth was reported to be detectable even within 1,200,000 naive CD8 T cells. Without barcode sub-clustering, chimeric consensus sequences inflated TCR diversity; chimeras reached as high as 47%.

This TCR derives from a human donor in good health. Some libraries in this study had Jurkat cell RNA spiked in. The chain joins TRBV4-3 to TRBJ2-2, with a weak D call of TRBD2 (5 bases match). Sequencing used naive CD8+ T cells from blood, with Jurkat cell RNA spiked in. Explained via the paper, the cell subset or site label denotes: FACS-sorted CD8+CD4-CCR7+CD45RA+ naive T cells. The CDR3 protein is CASSQEAVALLSGGANTGELFF. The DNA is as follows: TGCGCCAGCAGCCAAGAGGCTGTAGCGCTTCTAAGCGGTGGCGCGAACACCGGGGAGCTGTTTTTT.